Listed below are T cell receptor beta chains from one sample, sequenced in a study of blood T cells in healthy people across ages. TCRdb reprocessed the 5' RACE reads via MiXCR and lists one record per CDR3 protein. The sample has 1 million or so distinct CDR3 sequences, 20% to 25% seen once. The same data also contributed to another study, on T cells of mothers and their children.

The material sequenced was blood. The origin of the receptors is a girl aged 2-10 years in good health. CDR3s include the opening cysteine and the closing phenylalanine or tryptophan. The D gene is left open where the match is weak. Only part of the rows carry a size: once, few, many, or a class if the clone is expanded.

clone size	J gene	D gene	V gene	CDR3 DNA	CDR3 protein
NA	TRBJ2-5	NA	TRBV7-2	TGTGCCAGCAGCTGGGTAGCCAACCAAGAGACCCAGTACTTC	CASSWVANQETQYF
few	TRBJ2-1	TRBD2	TRBV7-8	TGTGCCAGCAGCCCACAGAGACTAGCGGGTAACAATGAGCAGTTCTTC	CASSPQRLAGNNEQFF
NA	TRBJ2-1	TRBD2	TRBV3-1	TGTGCCAGCAGCCCGAGCGGGGGGCCGGAGCAGTTCTTC	CASSPSGGPEQFF
many	TRBJ2-7	NA	TRBV7-6	TGTGCCAGCAGCCAAGGTATTGACCACGAGCAGTACTTC	CASSQGIDHEQYF
once	TRBJ2-2	NA	TRBV4-2	TGTGCCAGCAGCCAAGTTACGCGGGACACCGGGGAGCTGTTTTTT	CASSQVTRDTGELFF
few	TRBJ1-2	NA	TRBV29-1	TGCAGCGTTGTCATCCAGGGCCGGTTCGATGGCTACACCTTC	CSVVIQGRFDGYTF
few	TRBJ2-7	NA	TRBV27	TGTGCCAGCCGCCTAGGGGTAGCCTACGAGCAGTACTTC	CASRLGVAYEQYF
many	TRBJ2-7	NA	TRBV7-9	TGTGCCAGCAGCCTACCTCCTGCTACGGGACGATACGAGCAGTACTTC	CASSLPPATGRYEQYF
NA	TRBJ1-1	NA	TRBV29-1	TGCAGCGTTGAAAGGGGGGCGGGGAACACTGAAGCTTTCTTT	CSVERGAGNTEAFF
NA	TRBJ2-7	NA	TRBV15	TGTGCCACCAGCAGAGATCGGACAGCATCCTACGAGCAGTACTTC	CATSRDRTASYEQYF
NA	TRBJ2-3	TRBD2	TRBV29-1	TGCAGCGCCCAAGGACTAGCGGGGACCGGAGATACGCAGTATTTT	CSAQGLAGTGDTQYF
NA	TRBJ2-5	NA	TRBV20-1	TGCAGTGCTAGAGATCTGAGAGCGGAGGGACGAGAGACCCAGTACTTC	CSARDLRAEGRETQYF
NA	TRBJ1-1	NA	TRBV4-1	TGCGCCAGCAGCCAACATCTGCTGAACACTGAAGCTTTCTTT	CASSQHLLNTEAFF
NA	TRBJ2-7	TRBD1	TRBV5-1	TGCGCCAGCAGCTGGGGACAGGGGGCAGAGGAGCAGTACTTC	CASSWGQGAEEQYF
NA	TRBJ2-3	TRBD1	TRBV9	TGTGCCAGCAGCCAAACTGACCCGGGACAGGGGATAGGTACGCAGTATTTT	CASSQTDPGQGIGTQYF
few	TRBJ1-1	NA	TRBV20-1	TGCAGTCCTCGAACGACAGGAAAGGACACTGAAGCTTTCTTT	CSPRTTGKDTEAFF
NA	TRBJ2-1	NA	TRBV7-7	TGTGCTAGCAGCTTAGCCGGGCAGTGGGGACTCAATGAGCAGTTCTTC	CASSLAGQWGLNEQFF
NA	TRBJ2-5	TRBD2	TRBV6-1	TGTGCCAGCACCAGCCTAGCGGGGGGGGATCTCCAGGAGACCCAGTACTTC	CASTSLAGGDLQETQYF
NA	TRBJ2-1	NA	TRBV27	TGTGCCAGCAGTTTTGGACTGAGCTCCTACAATGAGCAGTTCTTC	CASSFGLSSYNEQFF
NA	TRBJ2-7	NA	TRBV7-8	TGTGCCAGCAGCTTAGTTGGGACTGAGAGCTCCTACGAGCAGTACTTC	CASSLVGTESSYEQYF
few	TRBJ2-2	NA	TRBV29-1	TGCAGCGTTGAAGATCCGGTGACAGTCAACACCGGGGAGCTGTTTTTT	CSVEDPVTVNTGELFF
few	TRBJ2-3	TRBD2	TRBV28	TGTGCCAGCAGTTCCCACTCACTAGCGGGAGTATCAGATACGCAGTATTTT	CASSSHSLAGVSDTQYF
NA	TRBJ2-1	NA	TRBV4-1	TGCGCCAGCAGCCAAGTTTTCTCCGACAATGAGCAGTTCTTC	CASSQVFSDNEQFF
NA	TRBJ2-1	TRBD2	TRBV5-1	TGCGCCAGCAGCCGTGGACTAGCGGGAGATCCCGGGGATGAGCAGTTCTTC	CASSRGLAGDPGDEQFF
few	TRBJ2-7	NA	TRBV7-9	TGTGCCAGCAGTCCAAGCGAGCCCAGTTACTACGAGCAGTACTTC	CASSPSEPSYYEQYF
NA	TRBJ2-7	TRBD2	TRBV2	TGTGCCAGCAGACCTGGGACTAGCGGGAGGAGGGGCGAGCAGTACTTC	CASRPGTSGRRGEQYF
NA	TRBJ2-3	TRBD2	TRBV29-1	TGCAGCGTGCTCGGGGTGGGGACTAGCGGGGTCACAGATACGCAGTATTTT	CSVLGVGTSGVTDTQYF
NA	TRBJ2-1	TRBD2	TRBV7-9	TGTGCCAGCAGAATAGCCCCTTTCTCCGGGAGGGTCGGGAATGAGCAGTTCTTC	CASRIAPFSGRVGNEQFF
NA	TRBJ2-2	TRBD2	TRBV3-1	TGTGCCAGCAGCCAAGTCCGCGGGAGCGACACCGGGGAGCTGTTTTTT	CASSQVRGSDTGELFF
NA	TRBJ2-7	TRBD2	TRBV6-6	TGTGCCAGCAGTCCCTTATGGGAGGGCTACGAGCAGTACTTC	CASSPLWEGYEQYF
NA	TRBJ2-5	TRBD1	TRBV5-1	TGCGCCAGCAGCTTCATTCCGGGACAGCAGACGGAGACCCAGTACTTC	CASSFIPGQQTETQYF
NA	TRBJ2-7	NA	TRBV9	TGTGCCAGCAGCCCCTCGGCAGCATCCTACGAGCAGTACTTC	CASSPSAASYEQYF
NA	TRBJ2-1	NA	TRBV12-3/TRBV12-4	TGTGCCAGCAGTTTATTAGGCACTCCCAACCCTTATGAGCAGTTCTTC	CASSLLGTPNPYEQFF
few	TRBJ1-2	NA	TRBV7-9	TGTGCCAGCAGCTTAGACGACCTACCGCCCTACACCTTC	CASSLDDLPPYTF
NA	TRBJ1-1	NA	TRBV4-2	TGTGCCAGCAGCCAGCCGAATGGGGGGAATGCTTTCTTT	CASSQPNGGNAFF
NA	TRBJ2-1	TRBD2	TRBV4-1	TGCGCCAGCAACCAAGAAAGGTACACTAGCGGGAGGGACAATGAGCAGTTCTTC	CASNQERYTSGRDNEQFF
few	TRBJ1-5	NA	TRBV29-1	TGCAGCGTTCTACAGGGAATAAATCAGCCCCAGCATTTT	CSVLQGINQPQHF
few	TRBJ2-4	NA	TRBV4-3	TGCGCCAGCAGCCAAGATGGGCTATCCCCATATCGGTACTTC	CASSQDGLSPYRYF
NA	TRBJ1-3	NA	TRBV29-1	TGCAGCGTTGAACTAAACTCTGGAAACACCATATATTTT	CSVELNSGNTIYF
NA	TRBJ2-7	TRBD1	TRBV20-1	TGCGGTGCCCTGGACAGGTTAGCCTACGAGCAGTACTTC	CGALDRLAYEQYF
NA	TRBJ2-3	NA	TRBV5-1	TGCGCCAGCAGCTCAAGAAATACGCAGTATTTT	CASSSRNTQYF
few	TRBJ2-6	NA	TRBV28	TGTGCCAGCAGCCCTCAGGGGTGGGGAGTCGCCGGGGCCAACGTCCTGACTTTC	CASSPQGWGVAGANVLTF
NA	TRBJ2-7	NA	TRBV28	TGTGCCAGCAGTTTCTCCTGGGCAGGTGGCACCTACGAGCAGTACTTC	CASSFSWAGGTYEQYF
NA	TRBJ1-1	TRBD1	TRBV16	TGTGCCAGCAGCCTGGGACAGGGGGCAGACACTGAAGCTTTCTTT	CASSLGQGADTEAFF
NA	TRBJ1-5	NA	TRBV6-1	TGTGCCAGCAATACGTTAGAGGGAACCCAGCCCCAGCATTTT	CASNTLEGTQPQHF
NA	TRBJ2-1	TRBD2	TRBV20-1	TGCAGTGCTAGAAGAAGAGCGGGAATAAATGAGCAGTTCTTC	CSARRRAGINEQFF
NA	TRBJ1-5	TRBD1	TRBV27	TGTGCCAGCAGTTTGGACAGGGGGAGCAATCAGCCCCAGCATTTT	CASSLDRGSNQPQHF